The 3 T cell receptor beta chains below were found in one sample sequenced in a study of cytomegalovirus exposure and HLA in healthy donors. With 60 Vbeta and 13 Jbeta primers, the PCR was carried out. Libraries were prepared by immunoSEQ multiplex PCR; TCRdb keeps only in-frame clonotypes and omits some of them. The sample totals under 90,000 clones. Sequences were obtained from PBMCs. The origin of the receptors is a man aged 50 to 60 in good health and CMV-seropositive.

This chain uses TRBV7-9 with TRBJ2-3, with D possibly matching TRBD1 (5 bases). The CDR3 runs 14 residues. V dropped 11 bases and J dropped 0 bases, with 15 bases sitting between them. The germline V gene has CDR1 SEHNR and CDR2 FQNEAQ (reference sequence). The DNA for the CDR3 is TGTGCCGAGGCAGGGCCATATAGCACAGATACGCAGTATTTT. This codes for CAEAGPYSTDTQYF. The entire variable domain, with the rest obtained from reference TRBV7-9 and TRBJ2-3, is as follows: DTGVSQNPRHKITKRGQNVTFRCDPISEHNRLYWYRQTLGQGPEFLTYFQNEAQLEKSRLLSDRFSAERPKGSFSTLEIQRTEQGDSAMYLCAEAGPYSTDTQYFGPGTRLTVL.

The chain joins TRBV7-2 to TRBJ1-2, with D unresolved. The CDR3 is made up of 14 amino acids. Trimming shortened V by 2 bases and J by 4 bases, and 11 bases separated the two germline ends. Germline lookup yields CDR1 SGHTA and CDR2 FQGNSA. CDR3 bases: TGTGCCAGCAGCTTATCGGGTTTTGGCTATGGCTACACCTTC. Amino acids: CASSLSGFGYGYTF.

This chain connects TRBV5-1 to TRBJ2-1; a possible D gene is TRBD2 (6 bases). Trimming pared 2 bases from V and 0 bases from J, leaving 15 bases between. The CDR3 contains 17 residues. CDR1 and CDR2 from the germline V gene are SGHRS and YFSETQ. For the CDR3, the DNA is TGCGCCAGCAGCTTTAGATCGGGAGTTGGCTCCTACAATGAGCAGTTCTTC. It encodes CASSFRSGVGSYNEQFF.